This TCR beta chain was sequenced for a study of spatial heterogeneity in lung cancer. Overall study: More beta-chain than alpha-chain sequences were consistently detected.

Every cDNA TCR molecule received its own unique molecular identifier. MiXCR, run by TCRdb on the 5' RACE reads, gives a single entry per CDR3 protein. The top ten clones hold approximately 35% of a sample with approximately 12,000 distinct CDR3 sequences, about 5.1% of them seen once. Stated time point: sample taken at primary tumor resection. No cell sorting; template was whole RNA from tumor, lung tissue or PBMC. 55 to 80 TRACERx patients with early, untreated non-small cell lung cancer donated samples. This clonotype was seen repeatedly, ten times or more. With the library built for alpha chains, this beta chain is off target and its frequency is not meaningful. CDR1 MNHEY and CDR2 SVGEGT come from the germline V gene. This CDR3 is 14 amino acids long. V lost 6 bases, J lost 7 bases, and 19 bases lay in between.

The TCR originated in a human donor with early-stage non-small cell lung cancer. This sequence joins TRBV6-2 or TRBV6-3 and TRBJ2-7, with D unclear. The source material was lung tumor tissue, sampled at surgery. The CDR3: CASRFRTHPREQYF. The DNA of the CDR3 is TGTGCCAGCAGATTTCGTACTCACCCACGGGAGCAGTACTTC.